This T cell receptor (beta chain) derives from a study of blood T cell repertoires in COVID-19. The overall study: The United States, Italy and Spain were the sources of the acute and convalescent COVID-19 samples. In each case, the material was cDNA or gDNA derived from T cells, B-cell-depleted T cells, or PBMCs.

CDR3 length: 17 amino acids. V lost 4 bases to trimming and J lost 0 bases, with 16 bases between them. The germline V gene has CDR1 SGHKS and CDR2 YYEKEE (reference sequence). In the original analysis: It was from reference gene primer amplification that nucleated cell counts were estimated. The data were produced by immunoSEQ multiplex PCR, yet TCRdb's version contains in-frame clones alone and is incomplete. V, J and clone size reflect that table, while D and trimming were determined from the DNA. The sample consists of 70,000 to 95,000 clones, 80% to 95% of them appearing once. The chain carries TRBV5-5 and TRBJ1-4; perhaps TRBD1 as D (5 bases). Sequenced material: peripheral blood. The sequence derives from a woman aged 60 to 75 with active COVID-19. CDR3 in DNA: TGTGCCAGCAGCCCCGAGGAATGGGGCCCAACTAATGAAAAACTGTTTTTT. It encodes CASSPEEWGPTNEKLFF.